The 6 T cell receptor beta chains below all came from one sample that was sequenced in a study of blood T cell repertoires in COVID-19. Sequencing used immunoSEQ multiplex PCR; TCRdb keeps in-frame clones, though not all of them. The sample has 9,500 to 12,000 clones; 88% are singletons. The sample comprised peripheral blood. The receptor source for this set is a human donor in a cohort sampled during active COVID-19.

The chain is built from TRBV12-3 or TRBV12-4 and TRBJ1-6; TRBD1 matches at 9 bases. CDR3 size: 13 residues. With 6 bases clipped from V and 13 bases from J, the junction kept 7 bases outside the gene matches. The CDR3 reads CASSQQGATPLHF. For the CDR3, the DNA is TGTGCCAGCAGCCAACAGGGGGCTACTCCCCTCCACTTT.

This clone was seen once. The genes are TRBV18 and TRBJ1-2, with TRBD1 matching over 7 bases. Germline CDR1 is KGHSH and CDR2 is LQKENI. The ends lost 2 bases at V and 3 bases at J; junction bases unmatched: 6. CDR3 length equals 15 residues. CDR3 nucleotides: TGTGCCAGCTCACCAATCCGGGACAGCTACTATGGCTACACCTTC. Translated: CASSPIRDSYYGYTF.

The chain employs TRBV9 and TRBJ2-1, with a weak D call TRBD2 (6 bases). The CDR3 is 16 residues long. With 2 bases removed from V and 3 bases from J, the gap between germline ends came to 15 bases. Germline V CDR1 and CDR2: SGDLS, YYNGEE. CDR3 protein: CASSVAGQVGYNEQFF. In DNA form, the CDR3 reads TGTGCCAGCAGCGTCGCGGGGCAGGTCGGCTACAATGAGCAGTTCTTC.

This chain uses TRBV2 with TRBJ2-5, with 8 positions matching TRBD2. The germline V gene encodes CDR1 SNHLY and CDR2 FYNNEI. The V segment lost 0 bases and the J segment 7 bases; nucleotides outside the gene matches: 4. CDR3 length equals 14 residues. CDR3 sequence: CASSEAGGAGTQYF. The CDR3 bases are TGTGCCAGCAGTGAAGCCGGGGGGGCGGGGACCCAGTACTTC.

This chain links TRBV10-3 with TRBJ2-3; 11 nucleotides align to TRBD2. The V segment lost 4 bases and the J segment 2 bases; nucleotides outside the gene matches: 8. CDR1 is ENHRY and CDR2 is SYGVKD in the germline V gene. This CDR3 has 17 amino acids. CDR3 bases: TGTGCCATCAGTGGACAGGGGACTAGCGGAAACACAGATACGCAGTATTTT. It translates to CAISGQGTSGNTDTQYF.

The chain combines TRBV7-6 with TRBJ2-1; TRBD1 aligns across 10 bases. This CDR3 has 15 amino acids. With V trimmed by 0 bases and J by 8 bases, 4 bases remained unmatched. Germline assignment: CDR1 SGHVS and CDR2 FNYEAQ. CDR3 nucleotide sequence: TGTGCCAGCAGCTTAGCGGGACAGGGGTTTGATGAGCAGTTCTTC. Translation gives CASSLAGQGFDEQFF. Full variable domain (remainder filled in from reference TRBV7-6 and TRBJ2-1): GAGVSQSPRYKVTKRGQDVALRCDPISGHVSLYWYRQALGQGPEFLTYFNYEAQQDKSGLPNDRFSAERPEGSISTLTIQRTEQRDSAMYRCASSLAGQGFDEQFFGPGTRLTVL.